This is a list of T cell receptor beta chains from one sample in a study of T cell responses to AZD1222 COVID-19 vaccine. Assay: immunoSEQ multiplex PCR; the TCRdb copy retains only in-frame clones and omits some. Of over 100,000 clones in the sample, roughly nine tenths were seen once. The sample consisted of peripheral blood, taken on day 0 of AZD1222 vaccination. These receptors came from an adult in good health. CDR3s leave out the opening cysteine and the closing phenylalanine or tryptophan. D genes are given only for firm matches. Part of the rows lack a size; the others show once, few, many or a class for expanded clones.

J gene	V gene	D gene	clone size	CDR3 protein
TRBJ2-3	TRBV19	.	.	ASSTQGGTDTQY
TRBJ2-7	TRBV21-1	.	.	ASSKARQEQY
TRBJ2-7	TRBV21-1	.	.	ASTGDRGHEQY
TRBJ2-7	TRBV5-1	.	.	ASQGWEAGSSYEQY
TRBJ2-3	TRBV6-5	.	.	ASSWGKSADTQY
TRBJ2-1	TRBV6-5	.	.	ASSIGVSSYNEQF
TRBJ2-7	TRBV18	.	.	ASSPVRDPLSYEQY
TRBJ1-1	TRBV10-3	.	.	AISRTERGEAF
TRBJ2-7	TRBV5-4	.	.	ASSLALPTGEQY
TRBJ2-7	TRBV15	.	.	ATSRDHPALGKLALGLAQY
TRBJ1-1	TRBV6-5	TRBD1	.	ASRGGTGKATEAF
TRBJ1-5	TRBV28	TRBD1	.	ASSNRGFKPQH
TRBJ1-1	TRBV7-2	.	.	ASSRGAGSTEAF
TRBJ2-1	TRBV5-1	.	.	ASSSSVSGSYNEQF
TRBJ2-2	TRBV10-1	.	.	ASSESGEPNAGELF
TRBJ1-5	TRBV30	.	.	AWSPGVEQPQH
TRBJ1-1	TRBV29-1	.	.	SVEELGGQTTEAF
TRBJ2-4	TRBV5-4	.	.	ASSLEGGLAKNIQY
TRBJ1-2	TRBV28	TRBD1	.	ASRVGGGGYT
TRBJ2-1	TRBV9	.	few	ASSVGPRIDNEQF
TRBJ1-2	TRBV7-6	TRBD1	.	ASSRGTGVGYGYT
TRBJ1-1	TRBV29-1	.	once	SVEFRAAMNTEAF
TRBJ1-6	TRBV15	.	.	ATSVGDYYNSPLH